This entry concerns a single T cell receptor beta chain. Its specificity is not known. The data derive from a study of cytomegalovirus exposure and HLA in healthy donors. Points from the study as a whole: Reported performance of the classifier showed diagnosis of cytomegalovirus status with high specificity and sensitivity.

With 0 bases clipped from V and 5 bases from J, the junction kept 3 bases outside the gene matches. Germline V lookup: CDR1 SGHRS, CDR2 YFSETQ. The CDR3 totals 17 residues. The primer mix had 60 Vbeta and 13 Jbeta primers. Authors' analysis steps: An analysis performed later counted about 80 million unique TCR beta chains (approximately 10 million of them shared). Measured with immunoSEQ multiplex PCR; TCRdb has only the in-frame clones, and not every one. V and J calls and clone size are those listed in that table; D and trimming were worked out from the DNA. The table lists 80,000 or so clones, 72% of them singletons.

The source material was PBMCs. This chain connects TRBV5-1 to TRBJ2-2, with 14 bases matching TRBD2. This TCR came from a woman between 40 and 55 years old in good health and CMV-seropositive. The CDR3 is CASSLGLAGGRTGELFF. The CDR3 DNA reads as TGCGCCAGCAGCTTGGGACTAGCGGGAGGGCGTACCGGGGAGCTGTTTTTT. Full variable domain (missing parts from reference TRBV5-1 and TRBJ2-2): KAGVTQTPRYLIKTRGQQVTLSCSPISGHRSVSWYQQTPGQGLQFLFEYFSETQRNKGNFPGRFSGRQFSNSRSEMNVSTLELGDSALYLCASSLGLAGGRTGELFFGEGSRLTVL.